This is a list of T cell receptor beta chains from one sample in a study of monozygotic twins with inflammatory bowel disease. TCRdb reprocessed the 5' RACE reads, with one entry per CDR3 protein and no DNA. This repertoire includes approximately 200,000 distinct CDR3 sequences. The source material was blood. All receptors come from a human donor with ulcerative colitis or Crohn's disease, or a healthy co-twin of an affected twin (not recorded which). The CDR3 runs from the conserved cysteine through the conserved F or W.

CDR3aa	v_gene	j_gene
CASSYDPGDTDTQYF	TRBV6-2/TRBV6-3	TRBJ2-3
CASSRDFNNEQFF	TRBV5-1	TRBJ2-1
CASTTNLPGKHTGELFF	TRBV27	TRBJ2-2
CASSRVAVYNSPLHF	TRBV27	TRBJ1-6
CASRMGGSLSNNEQFF	TRBV19	TRBJ2-1
CASSVGVRNTEAFF	TRBV9	TRBJ1-1
CASSLSGAPVGQPQHF	TRBV5-5	TRBJ1-5
CASTRYSLGKYNEQFF	TRBV28	TRBJ2-1
CSVATSGGAREQFF	TRBV29-1	TRBJ2-1
CASSEVWDREKEQYF	TRBV6-1	TRBJ2-7
CASSEGPSLNYGYTF	TRBV25-1	TRBJ1-2
CASSYSGRVVGSYNSPLHF	TRBV6-5	TRBJ1-6
CSARALAGAGEQFF	TRBV20-1	TRBJ2-1
CASSPLGQRGGTEAFF	TRBV18	TRBJ1-1
CASELGTGEYKSLSF	TRBV7-2	TRBJ2-4
CASSLYSQGAYEQYF	TRBV7-2	TRBJ2-7
CASSSFPGLAGGTISETQYF	TRBV6-2/TRBV6-3	TRBJ2-5
CSARSAGGPYTQYF	TRBV20-1	TRBJ2-3
CASSLQGANEQFF	TRBV7-3	TRBJ2-1
CASSQDRTSGRDEQFF	TRBV4-3	TRBJ2-1
CASSLGGGRWGELFF	TRBV7-2	TRBJ2-2
CASSQFGETQYF	TRBV4-1	TRBJ2-5
CSASGTSGYNEQFF	TRBV20-1	TRBJ2-1
CASSTGLAAQETQYF	TRBV7-9	TRBJ2-5
CASSRVPGRGSPLHF	TRBV7-2	TRBJ1-6
CARQGATAYNEQFF	TRBV2	TRBJ2-1
CASSLGGRLFGGVEAFF	TRBV5-1	TRBJ1-1
CASRGTGDGETQYF	TRBV6-6	TRBJ2-5
CAISGLLWEQFF	TRBV10-3	TRBJ2-1
CSADGGYEQYF	TRBV29-1	TRBJ2-7
CASSPPEGFRRSPLHF	TRBV4-2	TRBJ1-6
CAWSANKGDYGYTF	TRBV30	TRBJ1-2
CSAWQGETLYEQYF	TRBV20-1	TRBJ2-7
CASRLGTDNEKLFF	TRBV12-3/TRBV12-4	TRBJ1-4
CAIAPGQGNQPQHF	TRBV15	TRBJ1-5
CASSLAAGGEQYF	TRBV5-6	TRBJ2-7
CASSGGTRGVGDTQYF	TRBV7-8	TRBJ2-3
CASSWSGSYNEQFF	TRBV12-3/TRBV12-4	TRBJ2-1
CASSFGGTGELFF	TRBV7-9	TRBJ2-2
CASNSGFGGVTEAFF	TRBV3-1	TRBJ1-1